This T cell receptor beta chain came from a study of tumor and adjacent non-tumor tissue in lung cancer. Three rounds of nested PCR, following a modified ARM-PCR protocol, produced the TCRbeta library. A single record per CDR3 protein comes from TCRdb applying MiXCR to the multiplex PCR reads. The sample holds about 200,000 distinct CDR3 sequences, about 76% seen once. General observations from the study: Compared with tumor, normal lung showed significantly lower TCR diversity.

No cell sorting was done before RNA was extracted from the tissue. V dropped 5 bases and J dropped 4 bases, with 17 bases sitting between them. The CDR3 has 14 residues. Germline V lookup: CDR1 DFQATT, CDR2 SNEGSKA (reference sequence). Points on this clonotype: Antigen: not known. Given a much more abundant clone one base away, this may be a read error.

The chain joins TRBV20-1 to TRBJ1-2, with D tentatively TRBD1 (6 bases). The sample taken for sequencing was lung tumor tissue. The clonotype originates from a man aged 60 to 69 with non-small cell lung cancer. CDR3 amino acids: CSAGGDKTGYGYTF. The CDR3 region has the DNA TGCAGTGCTGGAGGGGACAAAACGGGCTATGGCTACACCTTC.